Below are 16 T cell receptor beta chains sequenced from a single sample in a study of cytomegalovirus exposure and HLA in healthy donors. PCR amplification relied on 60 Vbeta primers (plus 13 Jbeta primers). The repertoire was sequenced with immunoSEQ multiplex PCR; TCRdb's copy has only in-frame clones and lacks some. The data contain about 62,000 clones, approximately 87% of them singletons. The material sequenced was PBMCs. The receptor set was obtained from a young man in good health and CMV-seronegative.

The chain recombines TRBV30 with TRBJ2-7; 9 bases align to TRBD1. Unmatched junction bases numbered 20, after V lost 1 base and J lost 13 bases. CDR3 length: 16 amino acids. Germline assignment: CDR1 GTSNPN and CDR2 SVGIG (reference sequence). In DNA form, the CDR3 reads TGTGCCTGGAGTGCACCCATCGGGACAGGGCTTAGAAGGGAATACTTC. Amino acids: CAWSAPIGTGLRREYF.

CDR3 sequence reads: CASSSTPNTEAFF. CDR3 DNA: TGTGCCAGCAGCTCGACACCGAACACTGAAGCTTTCTTT. The chain combines TRBV11-2 with TRBJ1-1; D is undetermined. The V end lost 4 bases, the J end lost 1 base, and 7 bases lay between the germline ends. CDR1 and CDR2 from the germline V gene are SGHAT and FQNNGV. This CDR3 contains 13 residues.

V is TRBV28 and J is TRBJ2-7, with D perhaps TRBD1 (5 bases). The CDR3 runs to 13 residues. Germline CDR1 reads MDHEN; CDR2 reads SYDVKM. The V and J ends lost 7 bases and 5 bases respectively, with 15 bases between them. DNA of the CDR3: TGTGCCAGCATGTCCCGACAGTACCACGAGCAGTACTTC. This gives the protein CASMSRQYHEQYF.

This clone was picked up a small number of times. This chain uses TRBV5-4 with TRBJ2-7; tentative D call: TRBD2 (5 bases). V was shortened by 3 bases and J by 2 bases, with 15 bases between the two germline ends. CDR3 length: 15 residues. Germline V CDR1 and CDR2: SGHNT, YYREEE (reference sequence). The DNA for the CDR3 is TGTGCCAGCAGCTATCCCGGAGGACGGGCCTACGAGCAGTACTTC. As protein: CASSYPGGRAYEQYF.

The CDR3 coding sequence is TGCGCCAGCAGCCCCTGGACAGGGGAAGAGACCCAGTACTTC. It yields the protein CASSPWTGEETQYF. V is TRBV4-1 and J is TRBJ2-5; the match to TRBD1 covers 9 bases. The CDR3 totals 14 residues. J lost 3 bases, V lost 4 bases, and 3 bases had no gene match. Germline V lookup: CDR1 MGHRA, CDR2 YSYEKL.

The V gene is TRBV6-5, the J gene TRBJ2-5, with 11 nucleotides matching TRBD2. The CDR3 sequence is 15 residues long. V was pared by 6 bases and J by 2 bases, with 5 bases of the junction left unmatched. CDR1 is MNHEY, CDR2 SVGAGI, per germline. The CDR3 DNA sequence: TGTGCCAGCAGATTTAGCGGGGGGGAACAAGAGACCCAGTACTTC. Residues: CASRFSGGEQETQYF.

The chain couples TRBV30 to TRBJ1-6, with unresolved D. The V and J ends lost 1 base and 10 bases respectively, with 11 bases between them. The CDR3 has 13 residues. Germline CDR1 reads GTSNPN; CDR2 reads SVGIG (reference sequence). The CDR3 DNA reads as TGTGCCTGGAGTGAAATTAGGAGGTCACCCCTCCACTTT. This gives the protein CAWSEIRRSPLHF. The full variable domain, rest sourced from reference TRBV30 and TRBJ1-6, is SQTIHQWPATLVQPVGSPLSLECTVEGTSNPNLYWYRQAAGRGLQLLFYSVGIGQISSEVPQNLSASRPQDRQFILSSKKLLLSDSGFYLCAWSEIRRSPLHFGNGTRLTVT.

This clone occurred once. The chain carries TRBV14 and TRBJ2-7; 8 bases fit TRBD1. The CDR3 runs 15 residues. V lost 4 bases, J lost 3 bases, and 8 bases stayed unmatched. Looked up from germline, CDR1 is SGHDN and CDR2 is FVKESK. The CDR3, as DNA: TGTGCCAGCAGCCGCACCGGGACAGGATACTACGAGCAGTACTTC. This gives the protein CASSRTGTGYYEQYF.

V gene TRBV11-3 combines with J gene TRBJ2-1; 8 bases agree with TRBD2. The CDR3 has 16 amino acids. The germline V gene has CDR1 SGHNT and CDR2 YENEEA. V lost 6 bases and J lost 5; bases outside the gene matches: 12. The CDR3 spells CASSSKIAGLDNEQFF. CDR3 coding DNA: TGTGCCAGCAGTTCCAAAATAGCGGGGCTTGACAATGAGCAGTTCTTC. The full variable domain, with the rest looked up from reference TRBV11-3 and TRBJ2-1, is EAGVVQSPRYKIIEKKQPVAFWCNPISGHNTLYWYLQNLGQGPELLIRYENEEAVDDSQLPKDRFSAERLKGVDSTLKIQPAELGDSAVYLCASSSKIAGLDNEQFFGPGTRLTVL.

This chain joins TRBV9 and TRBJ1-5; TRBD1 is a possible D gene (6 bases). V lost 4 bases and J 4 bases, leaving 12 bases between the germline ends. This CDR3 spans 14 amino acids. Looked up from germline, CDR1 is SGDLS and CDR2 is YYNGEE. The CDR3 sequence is CASSPSTGNQPQHF. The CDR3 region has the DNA TGTGCCAGCAGCCCAAGTACAGGGAATCAGCCCCAGCATTTT.

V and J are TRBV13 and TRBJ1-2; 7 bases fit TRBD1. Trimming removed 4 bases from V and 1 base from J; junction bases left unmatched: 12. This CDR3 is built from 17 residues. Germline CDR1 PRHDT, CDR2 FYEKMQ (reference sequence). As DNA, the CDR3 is TGTGCCAGCAGCTCGTCGACAGGGTTCAAAGATAACTATGGCTACACCTTC. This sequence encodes CASSSSTGFKDNYGYTF.

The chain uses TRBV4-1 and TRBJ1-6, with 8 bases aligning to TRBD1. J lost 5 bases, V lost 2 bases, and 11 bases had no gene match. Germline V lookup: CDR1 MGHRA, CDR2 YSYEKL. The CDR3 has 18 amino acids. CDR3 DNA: TGCGCCAGCAGCCAACACAGAGACAGGGGCGTGCATAATTCACCCCTCCACTTT. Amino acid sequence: CASSQHRDRGVHNSPLHF.

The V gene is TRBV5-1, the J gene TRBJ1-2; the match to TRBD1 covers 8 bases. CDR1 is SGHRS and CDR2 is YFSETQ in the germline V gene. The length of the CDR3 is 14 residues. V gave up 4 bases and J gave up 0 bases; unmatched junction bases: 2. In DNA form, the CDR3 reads TGCGCCAGCAGCACGGACAGGGCTAACTATGGCTACACCTTC. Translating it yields CASSTDRANYGYTF.

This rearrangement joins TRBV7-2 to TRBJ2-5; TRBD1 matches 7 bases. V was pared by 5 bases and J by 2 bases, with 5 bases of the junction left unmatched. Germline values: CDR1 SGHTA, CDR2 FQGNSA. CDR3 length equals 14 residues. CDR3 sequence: CASSTTGAQETQYF. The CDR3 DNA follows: TGTGCCAGCAGCACTACAGGGGCGCAAGAGACCCAGTACTTC.

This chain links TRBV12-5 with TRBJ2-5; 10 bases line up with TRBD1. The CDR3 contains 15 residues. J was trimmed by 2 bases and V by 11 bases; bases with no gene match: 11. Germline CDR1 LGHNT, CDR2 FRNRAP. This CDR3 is CAVQDWDRGQETQYF. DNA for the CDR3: TGTGCTGTACAAGACTGGGACAGGGGACAAGAGACCCAGTACTTC.

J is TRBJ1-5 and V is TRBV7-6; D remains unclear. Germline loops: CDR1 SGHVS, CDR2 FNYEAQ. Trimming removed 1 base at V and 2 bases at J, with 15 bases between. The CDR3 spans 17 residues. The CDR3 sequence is CASSLVHEGWGNQPQHF. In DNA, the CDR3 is TGTGCCAGCAGCTTAGTACACGAGGGTTGGGGCAATCAGCCCCAGCATTTT.